One sample yielded the 30 T cell receptor beta chains listed below, sequenced in a study of blood T cell repertoires in COVID-19. Some clones are missing from TCRdb's copy, which holds only in-frame ones; the method was immunoSEQ multiplex PCR. The sample holds some 66,000 clones, about nine tenths seen once. Sequenced: peripheral blood. Receptor source: a human donor with active COVID-19. The donor label of this sample is uncertain.

The CDR3 region is CASSQGAQGLAGVNEQFF. The CDR3 DNA reads TGCGCCAGCAGCCAAGGTGCTCAGGGACTAGCGGGAGTCAATGAGCAGTTCTTC. The gene calls are TRBV4-3 and TRBJ2-1; 14 bases agree with TRBD2. Germline-derived CDR1 and CDR2 are LGHNA and YSLEER. V lost 1 base and J lost 6; bases outside the gene matches: 8. The CDR3 has 18 amino acids.

CDR3 sequence reads: CSARGKDGYTF. The DNA of the CDR3 is TGCAGTGCTAGGGGCAAGGATGGCTACACCTTC. The chain employs TRBV20-1 and TRBJ1-2; the D is unclear. Germline CDR1 DFQATT, CDR2 SNEGSKA (reference sequence). The CDR3 has 11 amino acids. V lost 3 bases and J 6 bases, leaving 8 bases between the germline ends.

The DNA of the CDR3 is TGCGCCAGCAGCCAAGACGTAGGGACAGCCGATGCAACTAATGAAAAACTGTTTTTT. Its translation: CASSQDVGTADATNEKLFF. This chain connects TRBV4-3 to TRBJ1-4; 7 positions agree with TRBD1. This CDR3 has 19 amino acids. Germline V CDR1 and CDR2: LGHNA, YSLEER. The J segment lost 0 bases and the V segment lost 0 bases, leaving 10 bases of the junction unmatched.

This clone was seen once. The genes are TRBV4-2 and TRBJ2-2; 13 positions agree with TRBD2. CDR3 length: 19 amino acids. V lost 7 bases and J lost 4; bases outside the gene matches: 15. Looked up from germline, CDR1 is LGHNA and CDR2 is YNFKEQ. CDR3 DNA: TGTGCCAGCAATGAACTAGCGGGAGGGCCGGGATCAGTCACCGGGGAGCTGTTTTTT. Translating gives CASNELAGGPGSVTGELFF.

The V gene is TRBV28, the J gene TRBJ1-2; no clear D gene. Germline assignment: CDR1 MDHEN and CDR2 SYDVKM. The CDR3 is made up of 12 amino acids. Deletions cut 6 bases from V and 2 bases from J, with 7 bases between. CDR3 region: CASSSGNYGYTF. In DNA form, the CDR3 reads TGTGCCAGCAGCTCGGGGAACTATGGCTACACCTTC.

This sequence joins TRBV7-3 and TRBJ2-1; 8 positions match TRBD2. Per germline, CDR1 SGHTA and CDR2 FQGTGA. CDR3 length equals 15 residues. V shed 5 bases, J shed 7 bases, and the junction held 10 bases outside the gene matches. In DNA, the CDR3 is TGTGCCAGCAGCCCCAACGGGGGGGGCAAAAATGAGCAGTTCTTC. Its translation: CASSPNGGGKNEQFF.

In this sample, this clone turned up once. The rearrangement uses TRBV14 and TRBJ1-2; D unresolved. The length of the CDR3 is 13 residues. The V gene's germline CDR1 is SGHDN and CDR2 FVKESK. V was cut by 6 bases and J by 8 bases, with 16 bases left in between. CDR3 sequence: CASRLGGNEGYTF. CDR3 in DNA: TGTGCCAGCAGATTGGGCGGGAATGAGGGCTACACCTTC.

The chain links TRBV6-2 or TRBV6-3 to TRBJ1-1; 7 bases are shared with TRBD1. J lost 4 bases, V lost 0 bases, and 17 bases had no gene match. The CDR3 is 19 amino acids. The germline CDR1 and CDR2 sequences are MNHEY and SVGEGT. Here the CDR3 reads CASSYSRGLGGALGTEAFF. Written as DNA, the CDR3 is TGTGCCAGCAGTTACTCGAGAGGTCTAGGGGGCGCCCTGGGCACTGAAGCTTTCTTT.

This sequence joins TRBV19 and TRBJ2-7; 10 bases line up with TRBD1. V lost 4 bases to trimming and J lost 2 bases; unmatched junction nucleotides: 23. The CDR3 totals 21 residues. Germline V gives CDR1 LNHDA, CDR2 SQIVND (reference sequence). Written as DNA, the CDR3 is TGTGCCAGTAGTAGCTTCCACCCCGGGACAGGGGTGGATTCCCTCACCTACGAGCAGTACTTC. Translation: CASSSFHPGTGVDSLTYEQYF.

This chain links TRBV9 with TRBJ2-3; D may be TRBD1 (6 bases). With 0 bases removed from V and 6 bases from J, the gap between germline ends came to 11 bases. This CDR3 is built from 14 residues. Germline V gives CDR1 SGDLS, CDR2 YYNGEE. Here the CDR3 reads CASSVGQGFDTQYF. The CDR3 DNA follows: TGTGCCAGCAGCGTAGGCCAGGGGTTCGATACGCAGTATTTT.

The CDR3, as DNA: TGTGCCAGCAGCTCTGGGGCATTTGGGGAAAAACTGTTTTTT. Translated, it gives CASSSGAFGEKLFF. The chain combines TRBV6-5 with TRBJ1-4; D might be TRBD1 (5 bases). Germline V gene lookup returns CDR1 MNHEY and CDR2 SVGAGI. Trimming stripped 6 bases from V and 8 bases from J, with 16 bases between. There are 14 residues in the CDR3.

The J gene is TRBJ1-2, the V gene TRBV19, with unresolved D. The CDR3 contains 16 residues. Germline assignment: CDR1 LNHDA and CDR2 SQIVND (reference sequence). Trimming shortened V by 5 bases and J by 6 bases, and 22 bases separated the two germline ends. CDR3 DNA sequence: TGTGCCAGTAGTGAAGAGGCAACTATACTAACTAATGGCTACACCTTC. This encodes CASSEEATILTNGYTF.

This sequence joins TRBV28 and TRBJ2-3; 12 positions agree with TRBD2. V shed 6 bases and J 3 bases; nucleotides not matched to a gene: 7. The CDR3 is made up of 16 amino acids. Germline V gene sequence: CDR1 MDHEN, CDR2 SYDVKM. CDR3 nucleotides: TGTGCCAGCAGCCCGTGGACTAGCGGGAATACAGATACGCAGTATTTT. This codes for CASSPWTSGNTDTQYF.

The chain couples TRBV6-5 to TRBJ2-3, with D perhaps TRBD1 (7 bases). Germline values: CDR1 MNHEY, CDR2 SVGAGI. V lost 6 bases to trimming and J lost 2 bases, with 15 bases between them. The CDR3 consists of 15 residues. Here the CDR3 DNA reads TGTGCCAGCAGGTGGAGACAGGGACTCACAGATACGCAGTATTTT. Protein product: CASRWRQGLTDTQYF.

In its sample, this clone was seen once. This chain uses TRBV6-5 with TRBJ1-5; D is perhaps TRBD1 (6 bases). The CDR3 loop spans 14 amino acids. Trimming stripped 9 bases from V and 5 bases from J, with 17 bases between. Germline values: CDR1 MNHEY, CDR2 SVGAGI. In nucleotides, the CDR3 is TGTGCCAGAGGGGCCAGGGGCCCCCATCAGCCCCAGCATTTT. This gives the protein CARGARGPHQPQHF.

V usage is TRBV11-3 and J usage is TRBJ1-2; the match to TRBD1 covers 8 bases. The trim removed 9 bases at V and 8 bases at J, leaving 11 bases unmatched. The CDR3 totals 13 residues. Per the germline V gene, CDR1 is SGHNT and CDR2 is YENEEA. The CDR3 region has the DNA TGTGCCAGTTGGGACAGGCGGGTAGACGGCTACACCTTC. Protein product: CASWDRRVDGYTF.

J is TRBJ2-5 and V is TRBV7-2; no clear D. Per germline, CDR1 SGHTA and CDR2 FQGNSA. Trimming took 5 bases from V and 5 from J, leaving 6 bases between them. The CDR3 extends over 11 amino acids. The CDR3 loop reads CASSPSETQYF. DNA for the CDR3: TGTGCCAGCAGCCCCTCGGAGACCCAGTACTTC.

The gene calls are TRBV4-1 and TRBJ1-1; D is unclear. The CDR3 extends over 13 amino acids. Trimming shortened V by 4 bases and J by 7 bases, and 13 bases separated the two germline ends. Germline V gives CDR1 MGHRA, CDR2 YSYEKL. CDR3 protein: CASSLEKNGEAFF. In nucleotides, the CDR3 is TGCGCCAGCAGCCTAGAGAAAAACGGTGAAGCTTTCTTT.

This sequence joins TRBV5-1 and TRBJ2-1; D remains unclear. Germline V gene data show CDR1 as SGHRS and CDR2 as YFSETQ. This CDR3 spans 12 amino acids. Trimming pared 4 bases from V and 5 bases from J, leaving 7 bases between. The CDR3 here is CASSDSHNEQFF. CDR3 sequence (DNA): TGCGCCAGCAGCGACTCGCACAATGAGCAGTTCTTC.

A single count supports this clone. V gene TRBV6-5 combines with J gene TRBJ2-7; TRBD1 matches at 7 bases. CDR3 length: 16 residues. V lost 2 bases, J lost 2 bases, and 9 bases stayed unmatched. CDR1 MNHEY and CDR2 SVGAGI come from the germline V gene. The CDR3 DNA reads as TGTGCCAGCAGTTACGGTTTGACAGGGTCAACCTACGAGCAGTACTTC. This encodes CASSYGLTGSTYEQYF.

CDR3 loop: CASTPASVETQYF. CDR3 DNA sequence: TGTGCCAGCACTCCGGCTAGCGTAGAGACCCAGTACTTC. J is TRBJ2-5 and V is TRBV6-5, with D possibly being TRBD2 (6 bases). Germline V lookup: CDR1 MNHEY, CDR2 SVGAGI. Trimming removed 7 bases at V and 4 bases at J, with 13 bases between. The CDR3 is made up of 13 amino acids.

The chain uses TRBV28 and TRBJ2-1; the D gene is possibly TRBD2 (6 bases). V shed 5 bases and J shed 2 bases, with 19 bases lying between them. CDR1 MDHEN and CDR2 SYDVKM come from the germline V gene. The CDR3 sequence is 17 residues long. The CDR3 protein is CASSPKGLAIPYNEQFF. CDR3 DNA sequence: TGTGCCAGCAGTCCCAAGGGTCTAGCGATCCCCTACAATGAGCAGTTCTTC.

The genes are TRBV5-1 and TRBJ2-7, with 7 bases matching TRBD1. With 1 base clipped from V and 3 bases from J, the junction kept 7 bases outside the gene matches. The length of the CDR3 is 15 residues. Germline CDR1 and CDR2: SGHRS and YFSETQ. CDR3 loop: CASSLTGQVSYEQYF. In nucleotides, the CDR3 is TGCGCCAGCAGCTTGACCGGACAGGTGAGCTACGAGCAGTACTTC.

J is TRBJ2-1 and V is TRBV11-2; no definite D call. The length of the CDR3 is 12 residues. Trimming left V 3 bases short and J 9 bases short, with 9 bases between. Per the germline V gene, CDR1 is SGHAT and CDR2 is FQNNGV. The CDR3 DNA is TGTGCCAGCAGCTTGAACACGGGTGAGCAGTTCTTC. Residues: CASSLNTGEQFF.

This chain joins TRBV15 and TRBJ1-4, with 11 bases that match TRBD1. From germline, CDR1 is LNHNV and CDR2 YYDKDF (reference sequence). After removal of 0 bases from V and 7 bases from J, the junction contained 4 bases not matched to a gene. This CDR3 is built from 16 residues. The CDR3: CATSRDRTGGFEKLFF. The CDR3 bases are TGTGCCACCAGCAGAGATCGGACAGGGGGCTTTGAAAAACTGTTTTTT.

V is TRBV6-4 and J is TRBJ2-5; TRBD2 matches 8 bases. The junction had 4 bases not matched to a gene; V was cut back by 6 bases and J by 1 base. The length of the CDR3 is 14 residues. Germline CDR1 and CDR2: MRHNA and SNTAGT. CDR3 amino acids: CASSPRGGQETQYF. The CDR3, as DNA: TGTGCCAGCAGCCCTCGGGGGGGCCAAGAGACCCAGTACTTC.

This chain uses TRBV30 with TRBJ1-2; D is possibly TRBD1 (6 bases). In germline, CDR1 is GTSNPN, CDR2 SVGIG (reference sequence). CDR3 length: 13 residues. V was trimmed by 5 bases and J by 8 bases, leaving 18 bases between them. For the CDR3, the DNA is TGTGCCTGGCACCGGACAGTTAAAGGGGGCTACACCTTC. As protein: CAWHRTVKGGYTF.

The genes are TRBV3-1 (or the pseudogene TRBV3-2) and TRBJ2-7; 7 positions match TRBD2. This CDR3 comprises 12 residues. The V gene end was trimmed by 5 bases and the J gene end by 7 bases; junction bases not matched to a gene: 5. CDR1 and CDR2 from the germline V gene are LGHDT and YNNKEL (reference sequence). Here the CDR3 reads CASSDGLGEQYF. As DNA, the CDR3 is TGTGCCAGCAGCGACGGACTAGGGGAGCAGTACTTC.

The DNA for the CDR3 is TGTGCCAGCAGCTTAGCCGCGGGAGCCTACAATGAGCAGTTCTTC. Amino acids: CASSLAAGAYNEQFF. V and J are TRBV7-2 and TRBJ2-1; 7 bases map to TRBD2. Germline V lookup: CDR1 SGHTA, CDR2 FQGNSA. The V gene end was trimmed by 0 bases and the J gene end by 2 bases; junction bases not matched to a gene: 1. CDR3 size: 15 residues.

The chain has TRBV5-4 and TRBJ2-5; D is possibly TRBD2 (6 bases). This CDR3 is built from 14 residues. Germline CDR1 SGHNT, CDR2 YYREEE (reference sequence). Trimming shortened V by 3 bases and J by 5 bases, and 14 bases separated the two germline ends. CDR3 DNA: TGTGCCAGCAGCTCGGGACTGGGGGTCGAGACCCAGTACTTC. This encodes CASSSGLGVETQYF.